This entry features one TCR beta chain sequence. The antigen remains unidentified. V lost 8 bases and J lost 6, with 21 bases in between. Germline values: CDR1 MNHNS, CDR2 SASEGT. The CDR3 runs 15 residues. Each CDR3 protein gets one entry after TCRdb re-called the RT-PCR reads with MiXCR. The sample lists about 650,000 distinct CDR3 sequences; more than 15% were seen once. These data come from a study of response to subunit inactivated influenza vaccine. Study conclusions and caveats: Researchers suggested that each seasonal influenza vaccination recruits few new T cells.

This receptor was taken from a man aged 50 to 59 who received an inactivated influenza vaccine. The J gene is TRBJ2-3, the V gene TRBV6-1; D tentatively reads TRBD1 or TRBD2 (6 bases each). The sequencing here drew on PBMCs from blood, taken approximately 12 days after vaccination. The CDR3 DNA is TGTGCCAGCCGACCCTGGAGGGGGGCCACGGATACGCAGTATTTT. It codes for CASRPWRGATDTQYF.